This entry concerns a single T cell receptor (beta chain). A read error may account for a junction end that differs from germline. This sample is drawn from a study of intratumoral heterogeneity in liver cancer. CDR3 size: 13 residues. Germline assignment: CDR1 MNHEY and CDR2 SVGEGT. TCRdb's copy holds only in-frame clones and misses some; the assay was immunoSEQ multiplex PCR. This table holds about 5,900 clones, about 71% found once. Sampled areas showed no macroscopic necrosis or hemorrhage. This rearrangement joins TRBV6-2 or TRBV6-3 to TRBJ1-2; the D is unclear. The TCR originated in a man in his sixties or seventies with hepatocellular carcinoma. This sample comprised tumor-adjacent normal tissue, obtained before any cancer treatment. CDR3 loop: CANSYGADYGYTF. CDR3 DNA: TGTGCCAACAGTTACGGCGCGGACTATGGCTACACCTTC.